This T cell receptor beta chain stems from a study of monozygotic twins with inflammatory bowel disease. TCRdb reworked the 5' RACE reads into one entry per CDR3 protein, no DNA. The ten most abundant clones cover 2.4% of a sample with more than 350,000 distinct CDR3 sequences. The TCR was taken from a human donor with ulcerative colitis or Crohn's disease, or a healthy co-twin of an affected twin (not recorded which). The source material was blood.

The chain's CDR3 is CSARSDREGNEKLFF. The chain recombines TRBV20-1 with TRBJ1-4; checking the TCRdb D call of TRBD1 is not possible without DNA. CDR3 length: 15 residues. Germline CDR1 DFQATT, CDR2 SNEGSKA (reference sequence).